This T cell receptor beta chain was sequenced for a study of cytomegalovirus exposure and HLA in healthy donors. CDR3 length equals 17 residues. The V and J ends lost 4 bases and 0 bases respectively, with 21 bases between them. Germline V gene data show CDR1 as SQVTM and CDR2 as ANQGSEA. PCR was performed using 60 Vbeta and 13 Jbeta primers. Sequencing was performed with immunoSEQ multiplex PCR; in TCRdb, only in-frame clones are kept and a portion is missing. The sample has around 160,000 clones; approximately 67% are singletons. The chain recombines TRBV29-1 with TRBJ1-1, with a tentative D call TRBD1 (6 bases). The specimen sequenced was PBMCs. The receptor was isolated from a woman aged 18-29 years in good health and CMV-seropositive. The CDR3 DNA follows: TGCAGCGTTGGCTTTTTACAGGGCGAAGGACTGAACACTGAAGCTTTCTTT. Amino acid sequence: CSVGFLQGEGLNTEAFF.